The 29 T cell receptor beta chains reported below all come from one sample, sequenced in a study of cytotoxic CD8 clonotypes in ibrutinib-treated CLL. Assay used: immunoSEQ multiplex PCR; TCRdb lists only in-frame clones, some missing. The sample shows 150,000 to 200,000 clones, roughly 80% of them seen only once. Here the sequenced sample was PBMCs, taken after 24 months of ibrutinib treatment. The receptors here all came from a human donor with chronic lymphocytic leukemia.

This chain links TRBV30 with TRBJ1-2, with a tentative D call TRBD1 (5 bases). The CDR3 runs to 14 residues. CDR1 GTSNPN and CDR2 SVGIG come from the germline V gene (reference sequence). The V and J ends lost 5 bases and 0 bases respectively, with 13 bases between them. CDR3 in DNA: TGTGCCTGGTTCAGGGTTGTGGCTAACTATGGCTACACCTTC. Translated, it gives CAWFRVVANYGYTF.

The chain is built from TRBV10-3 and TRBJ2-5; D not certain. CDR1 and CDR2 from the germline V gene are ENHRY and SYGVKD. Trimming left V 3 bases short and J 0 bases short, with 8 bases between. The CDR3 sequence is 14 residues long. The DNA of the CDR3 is TGTGCCATCAGTGACCTCGCCTACCAAGAGACCCAGTACTTC. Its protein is CAISDLAYQETQYF.

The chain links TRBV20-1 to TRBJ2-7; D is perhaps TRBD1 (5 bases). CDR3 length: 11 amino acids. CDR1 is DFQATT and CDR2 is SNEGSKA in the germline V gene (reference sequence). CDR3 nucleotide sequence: TGCACGGACACCCGTATGCACGAGCAGTACTTC. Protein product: CTDTRMHEQYF.

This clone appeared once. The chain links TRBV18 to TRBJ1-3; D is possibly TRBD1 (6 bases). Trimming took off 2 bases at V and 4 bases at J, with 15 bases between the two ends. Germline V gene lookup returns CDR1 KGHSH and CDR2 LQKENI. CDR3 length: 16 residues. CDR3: CASSPWGRSAGNTIYF. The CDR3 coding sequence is TGTGCCAGCTCACCATGGGGGCGTTCAGCGGGAAACACCATATATTTT.

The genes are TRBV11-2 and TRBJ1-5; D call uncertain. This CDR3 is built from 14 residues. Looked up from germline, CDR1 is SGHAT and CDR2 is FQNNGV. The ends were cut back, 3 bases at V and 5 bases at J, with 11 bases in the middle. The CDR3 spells CASSLVGPHQPQHF. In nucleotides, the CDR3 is TGTGCCAGCAGCTTGGTAGGGCCTCATCAGCCCCAGCATTTT.

CDR3 in DNA: TGTGCCAGCAGTTACTCTCAGCGGTTCGGGACTGAAGCTTTCTTT. Residues: CASSYSQRFGTEAFF. The chain joins TRBV6-5 to TRBJ1-1, with D unresolved. Trimming left V 0 bases short and J 5 bases short, with 13 bases between. From germline, CDR1 is MNHEY and CDR2 SVGAGI. The CDR3 contains 15 residues.

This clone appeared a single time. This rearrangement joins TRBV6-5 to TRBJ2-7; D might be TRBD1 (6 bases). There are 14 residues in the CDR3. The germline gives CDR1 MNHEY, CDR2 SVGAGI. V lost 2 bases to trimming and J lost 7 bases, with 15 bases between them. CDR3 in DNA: TGTGCCAGCAGTTACGACAGGCCGCCGCGGGAGCAGTACTTC. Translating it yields CASSYDRPPREQYF.

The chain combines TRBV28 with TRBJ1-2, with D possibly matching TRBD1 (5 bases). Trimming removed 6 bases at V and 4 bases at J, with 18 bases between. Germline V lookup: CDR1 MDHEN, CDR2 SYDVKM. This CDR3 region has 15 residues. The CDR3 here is CASRSDYQGSYGYTF. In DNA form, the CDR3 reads TGTGCCAGCAGGTCCGATTACCAGGGATCCTATGGCTACACCTTC.

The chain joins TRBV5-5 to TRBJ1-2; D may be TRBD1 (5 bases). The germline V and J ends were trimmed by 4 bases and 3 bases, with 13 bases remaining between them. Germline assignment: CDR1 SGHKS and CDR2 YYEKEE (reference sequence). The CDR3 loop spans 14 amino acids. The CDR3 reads CASSRMTEYYGYTF. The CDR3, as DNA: TGTGCCAGCAGCCGAATGACAGAGTACTATGGCTACACCTTC.

The CDR3 DNA reads TGTGCCAGCAGCCTGGGGAGCACAGATACGCAGTATTTT. This codes for CASSLGSTDTQYF. This rearrangement joins TRBV6-5 to TRBJ2-3; no reliable D call. CDR3 length: 13 residues. Germline V gene lookup returns CDR1 MNHEY and CDR2 SVGAGI. V gave up 6 bases and J gave up 0 bases, with 7 bases separating them.

This chain's CDR3 is CASSHGLAGGMGQETQYF. CDR3 nucleotide sequence: TGCGCCAGCAGCCACGGACTAGCGGGAGGGATGGGGCAAGAGACCCAGTACTTC. This chain uses TRBV4-3 with TRBJ2-5, with 15 bases fitting TRBD2. Germline V CDR1 and CDR2: LGHNA, YSLEER. The CDR3 sequence is 18 residues long. Losses at the gene ends were 3 bases for V and 2 bases for J; bases not matched to a gene: 7.

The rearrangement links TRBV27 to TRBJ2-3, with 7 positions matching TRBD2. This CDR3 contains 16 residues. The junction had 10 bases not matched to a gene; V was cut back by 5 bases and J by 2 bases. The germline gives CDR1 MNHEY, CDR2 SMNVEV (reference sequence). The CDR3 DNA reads TGTGCCAGCAGTGGGGGGGGAAGGGCTTACACAGATACGCAGTATTTT. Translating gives CASSGGGRAYTDTQYF.

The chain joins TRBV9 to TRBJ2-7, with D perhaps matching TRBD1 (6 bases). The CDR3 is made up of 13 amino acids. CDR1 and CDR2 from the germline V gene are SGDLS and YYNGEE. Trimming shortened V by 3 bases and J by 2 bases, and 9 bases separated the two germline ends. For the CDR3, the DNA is TGTGCCAGCAGCGCAGGGGCCCCCTACGAGCAGTACTTC. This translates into CASSAGAPYEQYF.

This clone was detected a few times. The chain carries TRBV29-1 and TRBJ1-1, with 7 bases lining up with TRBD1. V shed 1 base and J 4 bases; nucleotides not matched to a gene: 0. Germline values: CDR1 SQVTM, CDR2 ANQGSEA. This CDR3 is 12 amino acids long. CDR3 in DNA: TGCAGCGTTGAAGGGACAGGCACTGAAGCTTTCTTT. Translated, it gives CSVEGTGTEAFF.

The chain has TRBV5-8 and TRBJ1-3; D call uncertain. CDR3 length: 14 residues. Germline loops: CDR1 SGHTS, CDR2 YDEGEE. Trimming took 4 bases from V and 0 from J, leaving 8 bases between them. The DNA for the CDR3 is TGTGCCAGCAGCCGAGGGAGCTCTGGAAACACCATATATTTT. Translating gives CASSRGSSGNTIYF.

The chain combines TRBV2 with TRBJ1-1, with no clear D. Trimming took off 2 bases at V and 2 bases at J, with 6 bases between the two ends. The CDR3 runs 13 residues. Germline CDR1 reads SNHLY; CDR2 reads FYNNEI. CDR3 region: CASSELGNTEAFF. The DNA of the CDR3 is TGTGCCAGCAGTGAATTGGGCAACACTGAAGCTTTCTTT. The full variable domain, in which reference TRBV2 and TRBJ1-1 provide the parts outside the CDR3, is EPEVTQTPSHQVTQMGQEVILRCVPISNHLYFYWYRQILGQKVEFLVSFYNNEISEKSEIFDDQFSVERPDGSNFTLKIRSTKLEDSAMYFCASSELGNTEAFFGQGTRLTVV.

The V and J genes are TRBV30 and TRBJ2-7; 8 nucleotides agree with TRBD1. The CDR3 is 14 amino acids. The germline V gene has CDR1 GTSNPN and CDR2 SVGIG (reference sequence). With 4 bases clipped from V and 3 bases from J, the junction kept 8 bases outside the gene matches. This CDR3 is CAWTTGTGSYEQYF. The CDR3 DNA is TGTGCCTGGACAACCGGGACAGGTAGCTACGAGCAGTACTTC.

CDR3 in DNA: TGTGCCAGCAAGACAGGGTCTCATCAGCCCCAGCATTTT. As protein: CASKTGSHQPQHF. The chain is built from TRBV6-1 and TRBJ1-5; the match to TRBD1 covers 7 bases. The V gene end was trimmed by 7 bases and the J gene end by 5 bases; junction bases not matched to a gene: 5. The CDR3 runs 13 residues. Germline CDR1 MNHNS, CDR2 SASEGT.

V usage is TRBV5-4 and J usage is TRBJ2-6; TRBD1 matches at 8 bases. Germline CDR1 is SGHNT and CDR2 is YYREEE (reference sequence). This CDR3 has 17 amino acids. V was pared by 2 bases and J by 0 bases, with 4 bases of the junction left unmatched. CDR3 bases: TGTGCCAGCAGCTTCGGGACAGGCCACTCTGGGGCCAACGTCCTGACTTTC. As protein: CASSFGTGHSGANVLTF.

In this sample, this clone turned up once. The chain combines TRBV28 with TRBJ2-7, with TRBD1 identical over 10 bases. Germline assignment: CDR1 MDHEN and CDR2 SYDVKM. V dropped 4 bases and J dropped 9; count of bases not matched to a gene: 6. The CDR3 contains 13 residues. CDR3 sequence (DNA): TGTGCCAGCAGTTGGTGGACAGGGGGGCCGCAGTACTTC. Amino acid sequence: CASSWWTGGPQYF.

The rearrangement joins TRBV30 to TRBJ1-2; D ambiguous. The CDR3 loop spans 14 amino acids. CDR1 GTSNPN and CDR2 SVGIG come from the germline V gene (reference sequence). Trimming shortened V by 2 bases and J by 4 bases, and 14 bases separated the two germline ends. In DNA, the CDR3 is TGTGCCTGGAGTTTAGCAGAACTATTCTATGGCTACACCTTC. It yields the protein CAWSLAELFYGYTF.

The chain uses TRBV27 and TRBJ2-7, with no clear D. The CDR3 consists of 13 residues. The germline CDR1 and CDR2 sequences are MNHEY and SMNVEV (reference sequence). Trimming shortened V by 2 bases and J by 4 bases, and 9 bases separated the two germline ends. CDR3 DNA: TGTGCCAGCAGTTTAATTGGGATGTACGAGCAGTACTTC. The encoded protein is CASSLIGMYEQYF.

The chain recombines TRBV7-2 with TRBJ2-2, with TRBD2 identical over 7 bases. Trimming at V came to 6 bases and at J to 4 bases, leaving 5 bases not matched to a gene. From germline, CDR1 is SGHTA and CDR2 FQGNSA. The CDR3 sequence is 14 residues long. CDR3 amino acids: CASRASGPTGELFF. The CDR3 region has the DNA TGTGCCAGCAGGGCTAGCGGTCCCACCGGGGAGCTGTTTTTT.

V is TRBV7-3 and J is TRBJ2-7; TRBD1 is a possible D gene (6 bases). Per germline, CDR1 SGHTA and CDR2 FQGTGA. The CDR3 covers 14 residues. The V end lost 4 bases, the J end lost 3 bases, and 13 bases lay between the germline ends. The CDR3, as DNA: TGTGCCAGCAGCTCGGGACATTCCCTCTACGAGCAGTACTTC. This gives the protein CASSSGHSLYEQYF.

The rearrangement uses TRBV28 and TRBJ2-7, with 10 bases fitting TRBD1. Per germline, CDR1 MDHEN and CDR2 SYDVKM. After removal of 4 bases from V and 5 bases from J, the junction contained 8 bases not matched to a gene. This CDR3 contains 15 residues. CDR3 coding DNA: TGTGCCAGCAGTTCCAGACAGGGGGCGCACAACGAGCAGTACTTC. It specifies CASSSRQGAHNEQYF.

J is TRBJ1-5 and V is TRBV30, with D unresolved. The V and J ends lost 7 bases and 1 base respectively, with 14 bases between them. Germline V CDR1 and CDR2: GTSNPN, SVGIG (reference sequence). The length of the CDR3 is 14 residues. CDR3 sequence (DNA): TGTGCCTCCACCCGGGGAGCGAGCAATCAGCCCCAGCATTTT. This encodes CASTRGASNQPQHF.

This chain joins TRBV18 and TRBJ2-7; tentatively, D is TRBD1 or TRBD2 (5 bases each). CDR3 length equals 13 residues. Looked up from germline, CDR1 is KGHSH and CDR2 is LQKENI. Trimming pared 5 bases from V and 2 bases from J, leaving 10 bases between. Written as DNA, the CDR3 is TGTGCCAGCTCAGGGGCGGGCGCCTACGAGCAGTACTTC. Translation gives CASSGAGAYEQYF. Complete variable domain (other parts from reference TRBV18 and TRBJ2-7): NAGVMQNPRHLVRRRGQEARLRCSPMKGHSHVYWYRQLPEEGLKFMVYLQKENIIDESGMPKERFSAEFPKEGPSILRIQQVVRGDSAAYFCASSGAGAYEQYFGPGTRLTVT.

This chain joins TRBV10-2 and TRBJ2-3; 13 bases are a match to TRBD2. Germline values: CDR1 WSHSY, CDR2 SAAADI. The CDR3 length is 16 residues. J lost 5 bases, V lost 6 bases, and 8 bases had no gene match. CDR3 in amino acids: CASRGLAGPSGDTQYF. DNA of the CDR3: TGCGCCAGCAGGGGACTAGCGGGACCTTCGGGAGATACGCAGTATTTT.

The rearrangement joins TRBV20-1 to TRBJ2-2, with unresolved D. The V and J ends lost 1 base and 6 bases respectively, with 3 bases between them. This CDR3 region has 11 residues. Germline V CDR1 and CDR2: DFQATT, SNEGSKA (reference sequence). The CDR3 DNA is TGCAGTGCTAGAGGGCCCGGGGAGCTGTTTTTT. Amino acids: CSARGPGELFF.